One sample yielded the 10 T cell receptor beta chains listed below, sequenced in a study of T cells in Graves' hyperthyroidism and ophthalmopathy. Template material for amplifying TCR beta CDR3 regions consisted of RNA transcripts. HTBI primers were the set used in a first-round RT-PCR of the TCR CDR3. TCRdb ran MiXCR on the multiplex PCR reads and lists one entry per CDR3 protein. This table has hundreds of thousands of distinct CDR3 sequences, roughly an eighth appearing once. Sequenced material: blood. All receptors come from a woman aged 18-29 years with Graves' hyperthyroidism.

This clonotype was counted ten times or more. The chain is built from TRBV9 and TRBJ2-5; D possibly corresponds to TRBD1 (6 bases). Germline CDR1 reads SGDLS; CDR2 reads YYNGEE. The CDR3 contains 15 residues. The V and J ends lost 0 bases and 7 bases respectively, with 16 bases between them. CDR3 bases: TGTGCCAGCAGCGTAGGGGCCCCACAGGGTGGGACCCAGTACTTC. Translating it yields CASSVGAPQGGTQYF.

This clonotype has at least ten counts. J is TRBJ2-7 and V is TRBV4-1; maybe TRBD1 (5 bases). Trimming cost V 0 bases and J 0 bases, with 9 bases left between them. From germline, CDR1 is MGHRA and CDR2 YSYEKL. The CDR3 length is 15 residues. DNA for the CDR3: TGCGCCAGCAGCCAAGATCCCCAGGGCTCCTACGAGCAGTACTTC. It yields the protein CASSQDPQGSYEQYF.

This clonotype was observed a handful of times. A single base separates this from a much larger clone, so it may be a read error. The rearrangement joins TRBV18 to TRBJ2-5; D gene ambiguous. CDR1 and CDR2 (germline): KGHSH, LQKENI. The CDR3 has 13 residues. The ends were cut back, 2 bases at V and 2 bases at J, with 6 bases in the middle. CDR3 in DNA: TGTGCCAGCTCACCAAGGGAACAAGAGACCCAGTACTTC. Translating gives CASSPREQETQYF.

This clonotype showed up many times. The chain combines TRBV11-2 with TRBJ2-5, with D unresolved. V shed 4 bases and J shed 2 bases, with 11 bases lying between them. There are 14 residues in the CDR3. Germline assignment: CDR1 SGHAT and CDR2 FQNNGV. CDR3 nucleotides: TGTGCCAGCAGCTATCAGCTGGGGCAAGAGACCCAGTACTTC. This encodes CASSYQLGQETQYF.

V usage is TRBV28 and J usage is TRBJ2-1; D could derive from TRBD1 or TRBD2 (5 bases each). Germline values: CDR1 MDHEN, CDR2 SYDVKM. The CDR3 runs 15 residues. The V end lost 3 bases, the J end lost 0 bases, and 9 bases lay between the germline ends. The DNA of the CDR3 is TGTGCCAGCAGTTTTGACAGCGGCTCCTACAATGAGCAGTTCTTC. Its translation: CASSFDSGSYNEQFF.

This clonotype was counted ten times or more. The chain uses TRBV6-1 and TRBJ2-1; tentatively, D is TRBD2 (5 bases). Trimming pared 8 bases from V and 6 bases from J, leaving 11 bases between. The CDR3 loop spans 12 amino acids. The germline V gene encodes CDR1 MNHNS and CDR2 SASEGT. CDR3 in DNA: TGTGCCAGCGATACTAGACCCAATGAGCAGTTCTTC. Translating it yields CASDTRPNEQFF.

This clonotype was counted ten times or more. The V gene is TRBV12-3 or TRBV12-4, the J gene TRBJ2-7; 7 bases are shared with TRBD1. This CDR3 has 14 residues. The J segment lost 4 bases and the V segment lost 3 bases, leaving 6 bases of the junction unmatched. CDR3 DNA: TGTGCCAGCAGTTTGGACAGGACGGGTTACGAGCAGTACTTC. Its translation is CASSLDRTGYEQYF.

The sample holds many counts of this clonotype. This sequence joins TRBV28 and TRBJ1-5, with no clear D. CDR3 length: 15 residues. V was pared by 3 bases and J by 0 bases, with 9 bases between. CDR1 is MDHEN and CDR2 is SYDVKM in the germline V gene. The CDR3 spells CASSFRGYSNQPQHF. The CDR3 DNA is TGTGCCAGCAGTTTTCGGGGATATAGCAATCAGCCCCAGCATTTT.

This clonotype was picked up many times. This sequence joins TRBV29-1 and TRBJ2-1, with 10 bases that match TRBD2. This CDR3 has 13 amino acids. In germline, CDR1 is SQVTM, CDR2 ANQGSEA. The junction had 4 bases not matched to a gene; V was cut back by 6 bases and J by 5 bases. The CDR3, as DNA: TGCAGCGTCGGACTAGCGGCAGACAATGAGCAGTTCTTC. It codes for CSVGLAADNEQFF.

The rearrangement joins TRBV5-6 to TRBJ1-2; possible D gene TRBD1, 6 bases. Between the trimmed V and J ends, which lost 4 bases and 2 bases, there was a span of 15 bases. The CDR3 is made up of 15 amino acids. The V gene's germline CDR1 is SGHDT and CDR2 YYEEEE. The CDR3 loop reads CASSIPGQRNYGYTF. The CDR3 DNA follows: TGTGCCAGCAGCATTCCGGGACAACGAAACTATGGCTACACCTTC.